This T cell receptor beta chain was identified during a study of blood T cells in healthy people across ages (dated by TCRdb to the mid-2010s). A note on the overall study: In model experiments, template switching captured about one uniquely barcoded TCR beta cDNA molecule for every two T cells. Age-related changes in TCR beta repertoire diversity were measured in the study by deep sequencing normalized with unique cDNA molecular identifiers. The donors were split into four age groups: young (average around 17 years), middle-aged (about 40), aged (roughly 65) and long-lived (about 82). Donors of different ages were randomly distributed across sequencing lanes to avoid experimental bias. The study analyzed two additional independent replicas of 1 million unique cDNA reads from the same blood draw for two donors, one aged 18 to 29 and one aged 80 or older. The paper as a whole reports these results and caveats: As age increased, observed TCR beta diversity per million T cells dropped in a roughly linear way, and a significant reduction was already evident by age 40. Estimates of total diversity from one million sequenced T cells were regarded as lower bounds and underestimates. Observed TCR beta diversity correlated strongly with the percentage of naive T cells measured by flow cytometry. The CMV infection status of donors was not known, potentially confounding age-related changes in expanded clonotypes. Conclusive comparison of naive and antigen-experienced compartments was prevented by the profiling of bulk unsorted PBMCs. Compared with the aged group, the long-lived group had more naive CD4+ T cells, fewer expanded clones and increased TCR diversity, suggesting age selection.

This clonotype was counted once. It lacks a known antigen. Qualities for individual bases were not recorded, and no much larger clone is one base off. Library prep was done by 5' RACE. The instrument given in TCRdb is Illumina HiSeq 2500. A second PCR of roughly 7 to 12 cycles was performed with a sample-barcoded 5' primer and a J-beta primer mix. A unique molecular identifier was introduced onto each TCR beta cDNA molecule by a template-switch 5' adaptor carrying 12 random nucleotides. At least 2.5 million CDR3-containing paired-end reads were obtained from each sample. First-strand cDNA was synthesized from all RNA with the Mint cDNA synthesis kit, primed by a TRBC-specific oligonucleotide. All cDNA was treated with uracil-DNA glycosylase and then went through a first 18-cycle PCR with the universal primers M1SS and BC2_uni_R. In the original analysis: Each sample was normalized by randomly selecting 1 million high-quality reads, each carrying a distinct molecular identifier. Instead of being binned into consensus sequences, reads that shared molecular identifiers were thrown out. CDR3 identification, clonotype clustering and error correction used MiTCR with a Q25 quality threshold and the strictest error-elimination algorithm. A nonparametric unseen species model using Euler transformation provided a lower-bound estimate of total TCR beta diversity. TCRdb's own reprocessing of the public reads used fastp at Q25 and MiXCR and kept productive beta chains. Here each entry gathers all rows of one CDR3 protein and keeps the most common genes and DNA. The V and J calls here are based on TCRdb, not the publication. The sample has about 760,000 distinct CDR3 sequences on record, about 61% of them singletons. The ten most abundant clones make up 20% to 30% of the sample.

V and J lose 3 bases and 5 bases, and a span of 10 bases separates them. Including the terminal cysteine and phenylalanine, the CDR3 comprises 13 residues. The read is trimmed to its CDR3 DNA, 39 bases read in frame from base 1. Systemically healthy Caucasian individuals from Russia, about 38 in total and aged about 6 to 90 years, were included as donors. Around 10 milliliters of peripheral blood were drawn from each donor into EDTA-treated Vacutainer tubes. Ficoll-Paque density-gradient centrifugation was used to isolate PBMCs, with at least 7 million per sample. Total RNA was extracted from PBMCs with Trizol reagent, with at least 5 micrograms obtained per sample. Naive CD45RAhigh/CD27high T cell percentages were measured by flow cytometry on a PBMC aliquot from every donor.

The V gene is TRBV12-3 or TRBV12-4 and the J gene is TRBJ2-5; TRBD1 is a weak D gene call, 6 bases matching. The origin of this receptor is a man between 35 and 55 years old in good health. What was sequenced was blood. The DNA is as follows: TGTGCCAGCAGTTTCAGGGGTTGGGAGACCCAGTACTTC. The resulting protein is CASSFRGWETQYF.